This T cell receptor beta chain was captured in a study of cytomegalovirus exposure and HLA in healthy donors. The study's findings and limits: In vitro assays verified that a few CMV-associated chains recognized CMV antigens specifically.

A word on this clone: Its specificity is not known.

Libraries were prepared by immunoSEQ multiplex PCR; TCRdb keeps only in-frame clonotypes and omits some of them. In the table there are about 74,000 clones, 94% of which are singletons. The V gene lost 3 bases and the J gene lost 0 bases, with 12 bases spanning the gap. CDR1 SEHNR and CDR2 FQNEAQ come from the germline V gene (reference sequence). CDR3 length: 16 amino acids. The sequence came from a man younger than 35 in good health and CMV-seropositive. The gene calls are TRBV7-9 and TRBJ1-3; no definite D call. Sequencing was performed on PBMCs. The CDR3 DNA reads TGTGCCAGCAGCTTTCAGTCAACTAGCTCTGGAAACACCATATATTTT. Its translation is CASSFQSTSSGNTIYF.